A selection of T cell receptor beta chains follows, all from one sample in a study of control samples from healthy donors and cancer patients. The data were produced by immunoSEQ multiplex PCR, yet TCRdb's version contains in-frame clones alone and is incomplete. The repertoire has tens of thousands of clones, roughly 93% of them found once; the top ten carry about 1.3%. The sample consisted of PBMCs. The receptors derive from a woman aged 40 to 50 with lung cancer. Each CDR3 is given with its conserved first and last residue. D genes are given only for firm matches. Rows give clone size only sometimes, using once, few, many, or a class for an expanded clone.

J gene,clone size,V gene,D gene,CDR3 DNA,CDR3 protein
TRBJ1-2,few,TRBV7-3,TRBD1,TGTGCCAGCAGCTTAACGGGGACAGGGAACTATGGCTACACCTTC,CASSLTGTGNYGYTF
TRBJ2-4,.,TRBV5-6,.,TGTGCCAGCAGTCCTGGACAGCAAAACATTCAGTACTTC,CASSPGQQNIQYF
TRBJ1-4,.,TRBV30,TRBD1,TGTGCCTGGAGCGGTACAGGGGCTGTAACTAATGAAAAACTGTTTTTT,CAWSGTGAVTNEKLFF
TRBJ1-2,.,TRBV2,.,TGTGCCAGCAGTGAAGGGGCAGGGAATTTCTATGGCTACACCTTC,CASSEGAGNFYGYTF
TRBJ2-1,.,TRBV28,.,TGTGCCAGCAGGAGCGGCAGGTGGGGGCACTCCTACAATGAGCAGTTCTTC,CASRSGRWGHSYNEQFF
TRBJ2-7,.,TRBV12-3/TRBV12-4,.,TGTGCCAGCAGTTTTAGGCGAGCCTACGAGCAGTACTTC,CASSFRRAYEQYF
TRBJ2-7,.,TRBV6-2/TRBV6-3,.,TGTGCCAGCAGCTCCTTCGGGTCCCTTGGGGACTACGAGCAGTACTTC,CASSSFGSLGDYEQYF
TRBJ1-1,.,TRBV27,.,TGTGCCAGCAGCTCGGACGGAAACACTGAAGCTTTCTTT,CASSSDGNTEAFF
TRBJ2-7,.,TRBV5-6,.,TGTGCCAGCAGGCCAACCGGGACCGGATCCTACGAGCAGTACTTC,CASRPTGTGSYEQYF
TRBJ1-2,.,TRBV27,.,TGTGCCAGCAGTTTCGGGGAGAGCTATGGCTACACCTTC,CASSFGESYGYTF
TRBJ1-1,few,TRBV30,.,TGTGCCTGGTCCATCGACCGGGGTATTGAAGCTTTCTTT,CAWSIDRGIEAFF
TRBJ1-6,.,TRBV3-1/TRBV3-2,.,TGTGCCAGCAGCCAAGGAAGGTGGGGTTCCTATAATTCACCCCTCCACTTT,CASSQGRWGSYNSPLHF
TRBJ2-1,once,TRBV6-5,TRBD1,TGTGCCAGCAGCGCTAAAGGGGGCCTTGAGCAGTTCTTC,CASSAKGGLEQFF
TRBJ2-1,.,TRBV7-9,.,TGTGCCAGCAGCTCCGGGGGGACATCCAATGAGCAGTTCTTC,CASSSGGTSNEQFF
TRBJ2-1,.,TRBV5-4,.,TGTGCCAGCAGCTTGGAGGTGTACAATGAGCAGTTCTTC,CASSLEVYNEQFF
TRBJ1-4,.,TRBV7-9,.,TGTGCCAGCAGCTTCCACATCGGGGAGACTGAAAAACTGTTTTTT,CASSFHIGETEKLFF
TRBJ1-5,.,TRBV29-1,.,TGCAGCGTTGCAGAAGGGGGCAATCAGCCCCAGCATTTT,CSVAEGGNQPQHF
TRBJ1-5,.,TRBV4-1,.,TGCGCCAGCAGCCAAGAGGGGACTGCCTATCAGCCCCAGCATTTT,CASSQEGTAYQPQHF
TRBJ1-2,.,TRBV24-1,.,TGTGCCACCAGTGATGTCCATGGCTACACCTTC,CATSDVHGYTF
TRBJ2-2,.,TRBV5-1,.,TGCGCCAGCAGCTTGGGACTAGAGGCGGGGGAGCTGTTTTTT,CASSLGLEAGELFF
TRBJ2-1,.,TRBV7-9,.,TGTGCCAGCAGGCCAATGAGGGGTGAGCAAAGAAATGAGCAGTTCTTC,CASRPMRGEQRNEQFF
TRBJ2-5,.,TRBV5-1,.,TGCGCCAGCAGCGTGACAGTCCGTCAAGAGACCCAGTACTTC,CASSVTVRQETQYF
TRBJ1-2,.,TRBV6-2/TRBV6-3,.,TGTGCCAGCAGTGGCCCGAATGGTGGCTACACCTTC,CASSGPNGGYTF
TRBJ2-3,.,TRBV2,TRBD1,TGTGCCAGCAGTGAAGACAGGGGATCACAGAACACGCAGTATTTT,CASSEDRGSQNTQYF
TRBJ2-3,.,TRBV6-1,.,TGTGCCAGCAGTGCCAAAGCCCCCGTGACAGCAGATACGCAGTATTTT,CASSAKAPVTADTQYF
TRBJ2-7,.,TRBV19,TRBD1,TGTGCCAGTAGTCAACAGGGGGTCGAGCAGTACTTC,CASSQQGVEQYF
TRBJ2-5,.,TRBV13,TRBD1,TGTGCCAGCAGCTTAGGGGGGGTGACAGGGGGCCGAGAGACCCAGTACTTC,CASSLGGVTGGRETQYF
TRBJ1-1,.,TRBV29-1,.,TGCAGCGTTGAAGATCGAAACACTGAAGCTTTCTTT,CSVEDRNTEAFF
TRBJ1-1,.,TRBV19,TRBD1,TGTGCCAGTAGTATATGGTTCGACAGGGTCGTCACTGAAGCTTTCTTT,CASSIWFDRVVTEAFF
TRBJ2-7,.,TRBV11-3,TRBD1,TGTGCCAGCAGCACGGACAGGGGCCACGAGCAGTACTTC,CASSTDRGHEQYF
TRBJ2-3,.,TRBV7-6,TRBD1,TGTGCCAGCAGCTTCCTAATTGGGGACAGGGTAACAGATACGCAGTATTTT,CASSFLIGDRVTDTQYF
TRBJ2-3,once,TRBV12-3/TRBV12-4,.,TGTGCCAGCAGTTCCTCAGATACGCAGTATTTT,CASSSSDTQYF
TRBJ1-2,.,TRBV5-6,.,TGTGCCAGCAGGAGAGGGACTCGTGGCTATGGCTACACCTTC,CASRRGTRGYGYTF
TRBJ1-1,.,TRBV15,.,TGTGCCACCAGCAGAGATTGGGGAGGGAACACTGAAGCTTTCTTT,CATSRDWGGNTEAFF
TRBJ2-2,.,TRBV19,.,TGTGCCAGTAGTATAGGATATAGGGCGCTTTTTCTGACCGGGGAGCTGTTTTTT,CASSIGYRALFLTGELFF
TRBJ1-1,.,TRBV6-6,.,TGTGCCAGCAGTTCGGACATCACCCTTGAAGCTTTCTTT,CASSSDITLEAFF
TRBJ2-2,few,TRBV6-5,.,TGTGCCACCGTCACAGGGGAGGCCGGGGAGCTGTTTTTT,CATVTGEAGELFF
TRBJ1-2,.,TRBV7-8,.,TGTGCCAGCAGCTTAGGAGGACGGAGGACTAACTATGGCTACACCTTC,CASSLGGRRTNYGYTF
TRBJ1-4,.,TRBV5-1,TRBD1,TGCGCCAGCAGCTTACAGGGGATAAACGAAAAACTGTTTTTT,CASSLQGINEKLFF
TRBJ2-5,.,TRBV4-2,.,TGTGCCAGCAGCACAAGGGTGGGAGAGACCCAGTACTTC,CASSTRVGETQYF
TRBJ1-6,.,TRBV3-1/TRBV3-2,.,TGTGCCAGCAGCCAATGGGGTGATAATTCACCCCTCCACTTT,CASSQWGDNSPLHF
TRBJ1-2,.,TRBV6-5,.,TGTGCCAGCAGTTCGGCAAAGTTTGGCTACACCTTC,CASSSAKFGYTF
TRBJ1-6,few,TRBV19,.,TGTGCCAGTAGTCCCATTATGGGGAATTCACCCCTCCACTTT,CASSPIMGNSPLHF
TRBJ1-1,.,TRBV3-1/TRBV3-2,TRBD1,TGTGCCAGCAGCCAGTGGGACAGGGAGGGCACTGAAGCTTTCTTT,CASSQWDREGTEAFF
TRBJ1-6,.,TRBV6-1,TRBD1,TGTGCCAGCAGTGAGGCACCTGGGACAGGGAATTCACCCCTCCACTTT,CASSEAPGTGNSPLHF
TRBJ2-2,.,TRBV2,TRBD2,TGTGCCAGCAGTGCACCTAGCGGGGGATTGAACACCGGGGAGCTGTTTTTT,CASSAPSGGLNTGELFF
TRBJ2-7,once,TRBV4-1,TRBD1,TGCGCCAGCAGCCAAATACGGGACAGGGCCTACGAGCAGTACTTC,CASSQIRDRAYEQYF
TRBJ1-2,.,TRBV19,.,TGTGCCAGTAGTATAGGGACAGTAAATGGCTACACCTTC,CASSIGTVNGYTF